Here is one TCR beta chain with its context. The antigen is unknown. This entry belongs to a study of neoadjuvant nivolumab and ipilimumab in lung cancer. This CDR3 is built from 15 residues. The V gene end was trimmed by 2 bases and the J gene end by 6 bases; junction bases not matched to a gene: 5. Germline CDR1 and CDR2: KGHSH and LQKENI. Measured with immunoSEQ multiplex PCR; TCRdb has only the in-frame clones, and not every one. Here the sample spans tens of thousands of clones, around 82% being singletons. Study observations and caveats: Compared with tumor-adjacent uninvolved lung, resected tumors showed greater richness and clonality.

The material was peripheral blood, obtained before neoadjuvant nivolumab, alone or with ipilimumab. The TCR was taken from an adult with non-small cell lung cancer. The chain links TRBV18 to TRBJ2-3, with TRBD2 matching over 10 bases. The CDR3 sequence: CASSPGIAGGDTQYF. The CDR3 nucleotides are TGTGCCAGCTCACCAGGAATAGCGGGAGGCGATACGCAGTATTTT.